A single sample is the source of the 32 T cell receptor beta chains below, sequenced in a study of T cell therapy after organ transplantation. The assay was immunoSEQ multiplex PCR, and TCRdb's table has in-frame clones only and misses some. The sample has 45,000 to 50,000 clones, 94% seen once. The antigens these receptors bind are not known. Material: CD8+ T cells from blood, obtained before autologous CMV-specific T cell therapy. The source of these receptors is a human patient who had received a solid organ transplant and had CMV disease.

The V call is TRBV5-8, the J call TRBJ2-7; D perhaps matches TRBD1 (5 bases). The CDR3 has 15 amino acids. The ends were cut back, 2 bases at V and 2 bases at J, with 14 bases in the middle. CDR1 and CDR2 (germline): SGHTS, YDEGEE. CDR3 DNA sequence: TGTGCCAGCAGCTTATCTTTGCAGGGCCCCTACGAGCAGTACTTC. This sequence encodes CASSLSLQGPYEQYF.

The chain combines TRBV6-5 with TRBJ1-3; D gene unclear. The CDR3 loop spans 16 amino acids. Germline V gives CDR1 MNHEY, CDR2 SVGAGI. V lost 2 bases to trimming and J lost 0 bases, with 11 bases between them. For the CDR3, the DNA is TGTGCCAGCAGTTACCGGATGGTCAGCTCTGGAAACACCATATATTTT. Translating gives CASSYRMVSSGNTIYF.

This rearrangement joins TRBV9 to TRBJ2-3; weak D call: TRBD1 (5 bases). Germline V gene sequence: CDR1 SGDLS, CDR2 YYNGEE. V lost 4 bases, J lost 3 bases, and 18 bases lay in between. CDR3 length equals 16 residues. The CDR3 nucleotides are TGTGCCAGCAGCCCCGCCAGGGTCTCGGCGACAGATACGCAGTATTTT. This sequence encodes CASSPARVSATDTQYF.

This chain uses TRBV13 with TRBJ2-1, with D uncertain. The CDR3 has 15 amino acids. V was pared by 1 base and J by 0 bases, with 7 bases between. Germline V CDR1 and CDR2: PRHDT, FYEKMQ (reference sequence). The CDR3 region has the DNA TGTGCCAGCAGCTTAGACCTGAGCTCCTACAATGAGCAGTTCTTC. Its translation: CASSLDLSSYNEQFF.

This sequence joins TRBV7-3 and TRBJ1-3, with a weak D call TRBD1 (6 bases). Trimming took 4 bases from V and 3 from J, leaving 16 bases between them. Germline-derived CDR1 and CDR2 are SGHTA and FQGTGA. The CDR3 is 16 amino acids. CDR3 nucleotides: TGTGCCAGCAGCTCCAGCCCCAGGGGACGTGGAAACACCATATATTTT. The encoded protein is CASSSSPRGRGNTIYF.

CDR3 DNA: TGTGCCAGCGGGGACAGAAACACAGATACGCAGTATTTT. This sequence encodes CASGDRNTDTQYF. The chain employs TRBV6-6 and TRBJ2-3; 7 bases map to TRBD1. With V trimmed by 8 bases and J by 2 bases, 4 bases remained unmatched. Per the germline V gene, CDR1 is MNHNY and CDR2 is SVGAGI (reference sequence). The length of the CDR3 is 13 residues.

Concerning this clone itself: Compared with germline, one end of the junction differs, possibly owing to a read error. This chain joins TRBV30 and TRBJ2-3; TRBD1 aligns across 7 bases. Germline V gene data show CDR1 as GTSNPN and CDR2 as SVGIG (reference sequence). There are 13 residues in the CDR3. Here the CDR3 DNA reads TGTGCCTGGAGGGGACAGCGCACGGATACGCAGTATTTT. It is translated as CAWRGQRTDTQYF.

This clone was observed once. The CDR3 DNA sequence: TGTGCCACCTTGGGGGACCAGCCCCAGCATTTT. This encodes CATLGDQPQHF. The chain carries TRBV6-1 and TRBJ1-5; D may be TRBD1 (5 bases). Trimming shortened V by 10 bases and J by 7 bases, and 11 bases separated the two germline ends. Per the germline V gene, CDR1 is MNHNS and CDR2 is SASEGT. The CDR3 runs to 11 residues.

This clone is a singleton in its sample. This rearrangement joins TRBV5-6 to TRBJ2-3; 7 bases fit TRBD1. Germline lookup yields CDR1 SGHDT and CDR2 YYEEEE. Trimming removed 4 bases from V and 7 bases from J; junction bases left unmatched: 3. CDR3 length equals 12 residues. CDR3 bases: TGTGCCAGCAGCCAGGGGGAGTATACGCAGTATTTT. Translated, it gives CASSQGEYTQYF. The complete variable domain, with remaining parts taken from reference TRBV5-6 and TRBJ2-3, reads DAGVTQSPTHLIKTRGQQVTLRCSPKSGHDTVSWYQQALGQGPQFIFQYYEEEERQRGNFPDRFSGHQFPNYSSELNVNALLLGDSALYLCASSQGEYTQYFGPGTRLTVL.

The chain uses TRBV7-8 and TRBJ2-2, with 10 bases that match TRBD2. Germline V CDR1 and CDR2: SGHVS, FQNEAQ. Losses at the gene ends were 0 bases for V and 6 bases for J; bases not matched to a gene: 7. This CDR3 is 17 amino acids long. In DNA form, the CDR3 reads TGTGCCAGCAGCTTAGCGCGAGCGGGGGGGCCGCCCGGGGAGCTGTTTTTT. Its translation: CASSLARAGGPPGELFF.

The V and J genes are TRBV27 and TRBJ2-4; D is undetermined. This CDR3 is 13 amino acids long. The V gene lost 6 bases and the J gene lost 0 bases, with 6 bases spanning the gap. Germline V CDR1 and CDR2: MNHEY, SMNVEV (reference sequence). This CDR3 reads CASSLLAKNIQYF. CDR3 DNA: TGTGCCAGCAGCCTTCTAGCCAAAAACATTCAGTACTTC.

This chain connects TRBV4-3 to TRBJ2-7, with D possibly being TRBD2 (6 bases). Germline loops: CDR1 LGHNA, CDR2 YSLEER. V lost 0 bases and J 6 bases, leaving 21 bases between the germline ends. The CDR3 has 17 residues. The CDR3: CASSQDLPRGILGEQYF. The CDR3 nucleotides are TGCGCCAGCAGCCAAGACCTCCCCCGGGGGATTCTTGGCGAGCAGTACTTC.

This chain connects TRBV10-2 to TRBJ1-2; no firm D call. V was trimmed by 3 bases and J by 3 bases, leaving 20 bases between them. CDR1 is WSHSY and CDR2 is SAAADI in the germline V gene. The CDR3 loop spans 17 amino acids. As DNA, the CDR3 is TGCGCCAGCAGTGACCACCCGGTCGGTCGAACGGACTATGGCTACACCTTC. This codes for CASSDHPVGRTDYGYTF.

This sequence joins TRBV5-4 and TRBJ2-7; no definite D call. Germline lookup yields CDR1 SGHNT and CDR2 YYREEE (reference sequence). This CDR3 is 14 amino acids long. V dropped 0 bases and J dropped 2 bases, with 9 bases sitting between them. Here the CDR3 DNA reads TGTGCCAGCAGCTTGGGGGGATCCCCCTACGAGCAGTACTTC. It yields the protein CASSLGGSPYEQYF.

The CDR3 nucleotides are TGTGCCAGTTCGGACAGGGGATCCTACGAGCAGTACTTC. It translates to CASSDRGSYEQYF. J is TRBJ2-7 and V is TRBV6-7; 9 bases fit TRBD1. TRBV6-7 is given ORF status, its function remaining uncertain. V was clipped by 9 bases and J by 1 base; unmatched bases: 4. This CDR3 has 13 residues.

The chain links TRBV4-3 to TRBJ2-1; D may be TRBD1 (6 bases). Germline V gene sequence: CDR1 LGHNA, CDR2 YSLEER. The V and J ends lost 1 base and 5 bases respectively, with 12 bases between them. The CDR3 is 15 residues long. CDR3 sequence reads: CASSQGRTDHNEQFF. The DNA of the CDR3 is TGCGCCAGCAGCCAAGGCCGGACAGATCACAATGAGCAGTTCTTC.

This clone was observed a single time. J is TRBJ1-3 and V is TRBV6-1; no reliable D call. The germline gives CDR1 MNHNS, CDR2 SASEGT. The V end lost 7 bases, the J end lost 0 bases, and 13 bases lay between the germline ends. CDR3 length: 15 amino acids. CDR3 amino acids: CASTEGWHSGNTIYF. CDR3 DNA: TGTGCCAGCACCGAAGGTTGGCACTCTGGAAACACCATATATTTT.

The DNA for the CDR3 is TGTGCCAGCAGCCAAGGCCAAGGGCGTTGGGATGAGCAGTTCTTC. Encoded protein: CASSQGQGRWDEQFF. The V and J genes are TRBV4-2 and TRBJ2-1, with D unclear. The CDR3 spans 15 residues. Per germline, CDR1 LGHNA and CDR2 YNFKEQ. V gave up 1 base and J gave up 8 bases, with 15 bases separating them.

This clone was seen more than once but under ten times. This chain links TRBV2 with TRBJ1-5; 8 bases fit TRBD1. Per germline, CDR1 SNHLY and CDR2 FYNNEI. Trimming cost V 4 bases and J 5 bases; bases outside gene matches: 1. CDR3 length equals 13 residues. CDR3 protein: CASSGQGYQPQHF. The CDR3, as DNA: TGTGCCAGCAGTGGACAGGGGTATCAGCCCCAGCATTTT.

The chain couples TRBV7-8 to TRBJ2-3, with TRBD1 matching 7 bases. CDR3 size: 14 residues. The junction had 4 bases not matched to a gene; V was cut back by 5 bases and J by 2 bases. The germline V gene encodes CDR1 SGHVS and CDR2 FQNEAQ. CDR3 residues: CASSPGQDTDTQYF. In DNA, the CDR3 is TGTGCCAGCAGCCCAGGACAGGACACAGATACGCAGTATTTT. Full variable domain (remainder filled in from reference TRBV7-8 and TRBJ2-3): GAGVSQSPRYKVAKRGQDVALRCDPISGHVSLFWYQQALGQGPEFLTYFQNEAQLDKSGLPSDRFFAERPEGSVSTLKIQRTQQEDSAVYLCASSPGQDTDTQYFGPGTRLTVL.

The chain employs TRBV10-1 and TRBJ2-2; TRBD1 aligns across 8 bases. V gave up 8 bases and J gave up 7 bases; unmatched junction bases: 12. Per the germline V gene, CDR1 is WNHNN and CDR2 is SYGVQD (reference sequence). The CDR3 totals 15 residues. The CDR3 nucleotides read TGCGCCAGCTCGCCGGACAGGGAATTGGTCGGGGAGCTGTTTTTT. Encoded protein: CASSPDRELVGELFF.

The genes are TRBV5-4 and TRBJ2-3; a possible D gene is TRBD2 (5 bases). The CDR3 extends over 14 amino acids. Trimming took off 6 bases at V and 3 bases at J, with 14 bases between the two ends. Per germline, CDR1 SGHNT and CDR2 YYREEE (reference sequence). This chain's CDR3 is CASTHGSETDTQYF. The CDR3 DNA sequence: TGTGCCAGCACACACGGTAGCGAGACAGATACGCAGTATTTT.

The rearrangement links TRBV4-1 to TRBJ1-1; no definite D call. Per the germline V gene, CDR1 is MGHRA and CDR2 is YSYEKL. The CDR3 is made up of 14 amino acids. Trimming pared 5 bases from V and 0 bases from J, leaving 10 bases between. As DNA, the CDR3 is TGCGCCAGCAGCTCACTTAACATGAACACTGAAGCTTTCTTT. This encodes CASSSLNMNTEAFF.

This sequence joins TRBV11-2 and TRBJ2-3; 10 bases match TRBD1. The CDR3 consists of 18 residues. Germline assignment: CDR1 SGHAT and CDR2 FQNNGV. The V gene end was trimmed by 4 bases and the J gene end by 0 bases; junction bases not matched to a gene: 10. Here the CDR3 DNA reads TGTGCCAGCAGCTCGCGAGCCGGGACAGGGGCTAGCACAGATACGCAGTATTTT. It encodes CASSSRAGTGASTDTQYF.

The CDR3 DNA reads TGTGCCTGGAGTGTCCCCCAGGTCAGCCTTCTTGGGAACACCATATATTTT. The encoded protein is CAWSVPQVSLLGNTIYF. The V call is TRBV30, the J call TRBJ1-3; no reliable D call. The CDR3 has 17 amino acids. In germline, CDR1 is GTSNPN, CDR2 SVGIG (reference sequence). V lost 0 bases to trimming and J lost 7 bases, with 22 bases between them.

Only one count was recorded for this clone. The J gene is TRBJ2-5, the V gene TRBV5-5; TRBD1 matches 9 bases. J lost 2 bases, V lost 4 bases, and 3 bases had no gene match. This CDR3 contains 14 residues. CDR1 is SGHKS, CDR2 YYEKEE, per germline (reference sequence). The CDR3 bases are TGTGCCAGCAGCCGTGGACAGGGGCAAGAGACCCAGTACTTC. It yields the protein CASSRGQGQETQYF.

CDR3 protein: CASSDYKGLNTEAFF. The CDR3, as DNA: TGTGCCAGCAGCGATTATAAGGGGTTGAACACTGAAGCTTTCTTT. This chain connects TRBV9 to TRBJ1-1; TRBD1 might be the D (5 bases). Germline assignment: CDR1 SGDLS and CDR2 YYNGEE. Trimming removed 3 bases at V and 0 bases at J, with 12 bases between. The CDR3 contains 15 residues.

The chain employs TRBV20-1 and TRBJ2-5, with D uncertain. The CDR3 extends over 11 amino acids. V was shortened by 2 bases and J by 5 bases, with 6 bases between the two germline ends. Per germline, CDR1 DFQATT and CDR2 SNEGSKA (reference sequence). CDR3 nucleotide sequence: TGCAGTGCTAGACCAGAGGAGACCCAGTACTTC. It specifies CSARPEETQYF.

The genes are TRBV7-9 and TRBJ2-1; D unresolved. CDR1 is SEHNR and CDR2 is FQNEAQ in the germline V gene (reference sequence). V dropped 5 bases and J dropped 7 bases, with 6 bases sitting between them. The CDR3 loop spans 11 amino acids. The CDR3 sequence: CASSPQNEQFF. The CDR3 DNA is TGTGCCAGCAGCCCTCAGAATGAGCAGTTCTTC.

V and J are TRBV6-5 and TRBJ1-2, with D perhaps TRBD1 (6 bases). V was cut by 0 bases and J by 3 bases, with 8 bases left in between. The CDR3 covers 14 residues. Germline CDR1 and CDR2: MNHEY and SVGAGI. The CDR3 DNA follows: TGTGCCAGCAGTTACTCGTCAGGGGACTATGGCTACACCTTC. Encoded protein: CASSYSSGDYGYTF.

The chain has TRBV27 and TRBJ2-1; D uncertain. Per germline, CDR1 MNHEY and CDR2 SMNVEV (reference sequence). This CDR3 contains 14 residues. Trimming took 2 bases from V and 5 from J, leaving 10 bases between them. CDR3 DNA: TGTGCCAGCAGTTTACGCGGACCTAACAATGAGCAGTTCTTC. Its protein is CASSLRGPNNEQFF.

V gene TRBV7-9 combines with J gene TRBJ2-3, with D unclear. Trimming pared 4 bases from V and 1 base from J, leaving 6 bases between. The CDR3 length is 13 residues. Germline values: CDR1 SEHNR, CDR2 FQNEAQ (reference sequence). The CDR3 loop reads CASSSAGTDTQYF. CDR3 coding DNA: TGTGCCAGCAGCTCCGCTGGCACAGATACGCAGTATTTT. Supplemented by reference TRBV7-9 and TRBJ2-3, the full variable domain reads DTGVSQNPRHKITKRGQNVTFRCDPISEHNRLYWYRQTLGQGPEFLTYFQNEAQLEKSRLLSDRFSAERPKGSFSTLEIQRTEQGDSAMYLCASSSAGTDTQYFGPGTRLTVL.